Listed below are T cell receptor beta chains from one sample, sequenced in a study of T cells after yellow fever vaccination. TCRdb processed the 5' RACE reads anew with MiXCR; each CDR3 protein has one entry. Among 500,000 to 650,000 distinct CDR3 sequences, about 12% were seen once, and the ten largest hold more than 12%. The sequenced sample was PBMCs, obtained on the day of the yellow fever booster vaccination. Receptor source: a man between 25 and 39 years old who received the YFV17D yellow fever vaccine. Each CDR3 is given with its conserved first and last residue. A D gene is named only where the DNA matches it firmly. Size is stated for part of the rows, as once, few or many counts, or as a class when the clone is expanded.

CDR3nt,CDR3aa,v_gene,d_gene,abundance,len,j_gene
TGCGCCAGCAGCATTACTAGCGGCCCTGTCTACGAGCAGTACTTC,CASSITSGPVYEQYF,TRBV5-1,TRBD2,-,15,TRBJ2-7
TGTGCCAGCAGCTTAGTCGGGCTAGCGGGTGGGCAGTTCTTC,CASSLVGLAGGQFF,TRBV13,TRBD2,few,14,TRBJ2-1
TGTGCATCCTCAGGGTTTTTCGAGACCCAGTACTTC,CASSGFFETQYF,TRBV30,-,-,12,TRBJ2-5
TGTGCTAGCAGCTCAACAGGCCCCGGGGAGCTGTTTTTT,CASSSTGPGELFF,TRBV7-7,-,-,13,TRBJ2-2
TGTGCCAGCAGCCTGTTCCGCGATACGCAGTATTTT,CASSLFRDTQYF,TRBV7-8,-,-,12,TRBJ2-3
TGCAGTGCTATTACTAGCGGGGGGTACAATGAGCAGTTCTTC,CSAITSGGYNEQFF,TRBV20-1,TRBD2,-,14,TRBJ2-1
TGCAGTGCTAGAGATCTCACGGCTAGCGGACCCTACGAGCAGTACTTC,CSARDLTASGPYEQYF,TRBV20-1,TRBD2,few,16,TRBJ2-7
TGTGCCAGCAGCCTGGGGGCAGTTTCGGAGCAGTACTTC,CASSLGAVSEQYF,TRBV3-1,-,few,13,TRBJ2-7
TGCGCCAGCAGTGAGTCTTTTACTAATGAGCAGTACTTC,CASSESFTNEQYF,TRBV10-1,-,few,13,TRBJ2-7
TGCAGTGCCCCCTACCAACCCTACGAGCAGTACTTC,CSAPYQPYEQYF,TRBV20-1,-,few,12,TRBJ2-7
TGCAGTGCTGAAACTAGCGGGAGGGCCCCCCCCTACAATGAGCAGTTCTTC,CSAETSGRAPPYNEQFF,TRBV20-1,TRBD2,-,17,TRBJ2-1
TGTGCCAGCAGTGTGGCGGGAGGGCCATGGGCCAATGAGCAGTTCTTC,CASSVAGGPWANEQFF,TRBV25-1,TRBD2,-,16,TRBJ2-1
TGTGCCAGCAGTGAAACGGGTAGCGAACCGGAGACCCAGTACTTC,CASSETGSEPETQYF,TRBV6-1,-,once,15,TRBJ2-5
TGTGCCAGCAGCCCCCGGGGACACAAGCTTCAATTGCCCCAGCATTTT,CASSPRGHKLQLPQHF,TRBV5-5,-,-,16,TRBJ1-5
TGTGCCAGCAGCCCCCTAGCGGCTTACAATGAGCAGTTCTTC,CASSPLAAYNEQFF,TRBV14,TRBD2,few,14,TRBJ2-1
TGCAGCGCCTCGGGACAGGGATCGGGGACCCAGTACTTC,CSASGQGSGTQYF,TRBV29-1,TRBD1,-,13,TRBJ2-5
TGCAGTGCTAGGGGGGGGGTTTCGAACACTGAAGCTTTCTTT,CSARGGVSNTEAFF,TRBV20-1,-,-,14,TRBJ1-1
TGTGCCACCAGGGGCCTAGCGGGTAACTACAATGAGCAGTTCTTC,CATRGLAGNYNEQFF,TRBV24-1,TRBD2,few,15,TRBJ2-1
TGTGCCAGCAGCGTGGACGGAAATGAAAAACTGTTTTTT,CASSVDGNEKLFF,TRBV7-2,-,-,13,TRBJ1-4
TGTGCCAGCAGCCCAGAGACTAGCGGGTACTCCTACGAGCAGTACTTC,CASSPETSGYSYEQYF,TRBV7-8,TRBD2,-,16,TRBJ2-7